Below are 15 T cell receptor beta chains sequenced from a single sample in a study of graft-versus-host responses after intestinal transplantation. Antigens of these TCRs are unknown. Data came from immunoSEQ multiplex PCR; TCRdb stores just in-frame clones and leaves some out. The sample has 100,000 to 140,000 clones; about 91% are singletons. The sequenced sample was unstimulated CD4+ T cells sorted from spleen or lymph node cells, obtained before transplant. The receptors originated from a human donor who was the organ donor for an intestinal transplant.

The chain has TRBV6-4 and TRBJ2-3; 8 bases fit TRBD2. From germline, CDR1 is MRHNA and CDR2 SNTAGT. The CDR3 runs 15 residues. Trimming cost V 7 bases and J 1 base; bases outside gene matches: 7. In nucleotides, the CDR3 is TGTGCCAGCAACGAGCGGGAGTGGTGCACAGATACGCAGTATTTT. Amino acids: CASNEREWCTDTQYF.

Concerning this clone itself: In the same sample, other DNA sequences code for this CDR3. This sequence joins TRBV5-4 and TRBJ2-2; TRBD2 matches 14 bases. CDR3 length: 16 amino acids. Germline CDR1 SGHNT, CDR2 YYREEE (reference sequence). Germline trimming cut 4 bases from V and 5 bases from J; bases unmatched to any gene: 4. The chain's CDR3 is CASSLGTSGRTGELFF. The CDR3, as DNA: TGTGCCAGCAGCCTAGGGACTAGCGGGAGAACCGGGGAGCTGTTTTTT.

The V gene is TRBV29-1, the J gene TRBJ1-4; 10 bases are shared with TRBD1. The CDR3 has 12 amino acids. Germline-derived CDR1 and CDR2 are SQVTM and ANQGSEA. With 7 bases clipped from V and 14 bases from J, the junction kept 10 bases outside the gene matches. This CDR3 is CSAGTGVIDLFF. As DNA, the CDR3 is TGCAGCGCCGGGACAGGGGTTATAGATCTGTTTTTT.

The chain employs TRBV30 and TRBJ1-4, with TRBD1 matching over 8 bases. V lost 2 bases, J lost 0 bases, and 11 bases stayed unmatched. CDR1 GTSNPN and CDR2 SVGIG come from the germline V gene (reference sequence). The CDR3 consists of 18 residues. CDR3 DNA sequence: TGTGCCTGGAGTCGGACAGGGACCTTTGGTACAACTAATGAAAAACTGTTTTTT. Translation: CAWSRTGTFGTTNEKLFF.

The chain uses TRBV7-9 and TRBJ1-2; weak D call: TRBD1 (6 bases). This CDR3 spans 17 amino acids. Germline CDR1 reads SEHNR; CDR2 reads FQNEAQ (reference sequence). The germline V and J ends were trimmed by 5 bases and 2 bases, with 21 bases remaining between them. CDR3 DNA: TGTGCCAGCAGCGCCCGTGCACAGGGCTGGGGGAACTATGGCTACACCTTC. Translating it yields CASSARAQGWGNYGYTF.

This clone appeared a single time. This chain's CDR3 is CASSFGARGETQYF. CDR3 DNA: TGTGCCAGCAGCTTTGGCGCGAGGGGAGAGACCCAGTACTTC. The V and J genes are TRBV11-1 and TRBJ2-5, with D perhaps matching TRBD1 or TRBD2 (5 bases each). The CDR3 has 14 amino acids. In germline, CDR1 is SGHAT, CDR2 FQDESV (reference sequence). V lost 3 bases, J lost 4 bases, and 12 bases lay in between.

The chain couples TRBV10-3 to TRBJ1-1; TRBD1 matches at 7 bases. Germline V gene data show CDR1 as ENHRY and CDR2 as SYGVKD. Trimming cost V 3 bases and J 1 base; bases outside gene matches: 2. CDR3 length: 14 residues. CDR3 amino acids: CAISEPGGNTEAFF. The CDR3 DNA follows: TGTGCCATCAGTGAACCAGGGGGGAACACTGAAGCTTTCTTT.

The chain joins TRBV10-3 to TRBJ2-7; D is ambiguous. From germline, CDR1 is ENHRY and CDR2 SYGVKD. V lost 0 bases and J lost 2, with 8 bases in between. This CDR3 contains 14 residues. The CDR3 DNA sequence: TGTGCCATCAGTGAGTCAGTTGTACCCTACGAGCAGTACTTC. It specifies CAISESVVPYEQYF.

This clone has a single count. The rearrangement uses TRBV10-3 and TRBJ2-7; perhaps D is TRBD1 or TRBD2 (6 bases each). CDR1 and CDR2 from the germline V gene are ENHRY and SYGVKD. This CDR3 has 18 amino acids. V lost 3 bases to trimming and J lost 1 base, with 22 bases between them. This chain's CDR3 is CAISEGRAGGGPSYEQYF. In DNA, the CDR3 is TGTGCCATCAGTGAAGGGCGCGCCGGAGGGGGGCCTTCCTACGAGCAGTACTTC.

The chain employs TRBV5-4 and TRBJ2-1; 16 bases match TRBD2. The V gene's germline CDR1 is SGHNT and CDR2 YYREEE (reference sequence). There are 18 residues in the CDR3. V lost 2 bases to trimming and J lost 1 base; unmatched junction nucleotides: 3. The CDR3 region has the DNA TGTGCCAGCAGCTTTGGGACTAGCGGGGGGGCGTCCTACAATGAGCAGTTCTTC. Encoded protein: CASSFGTSGGASYNEQFF.

The V gene is TRBV5-6, the J gene TRBJ1-2; 8 bases match TRBD1. Germline-derived CDR1 and CDR2 are SGHDT and YYEEEE. This CDR3 comprises 17 residues. V gave up 4 bases and J gave up 6 bases; unmatched junction bases: 17. The CDR3 DNA is TGTGCCAGCAGCCAGATGAATGGGGCTGACAGGGGCGATGGCTACACCTTC. It is translated as CASSQMNGADRGDGYTF.

The chain joins TRBV11-3 to TRBJ2-7; TRBD2 is a possible D gene (6 bases). This CDR3 has 16 amino acids. The V gene's germline CDR1 is SGHNT and CDR2 YENEEA. The germline V and J ends were trimmed by 1 base and 2 bases, with 15 bases remaining between them. CDR3 sequence: CASSLGGGTRTYEQYF. The CDR3 DNA follows: TGTGCCAGCAGCTTAGGGGGCGGGACCCGAACCTACGAGCAGTACTTC. The complete variable domain, with remaining parts taken from reference TRBV11-3 and TRBJ2-7, reads EAGVVQSPRYKIIEKKQPVAFWCNPISGHNTLYWYLQNLGQGPELLIRYENEEAVDDSQLPKDRFSAERLKGVDSTLKIQPAELGDSAVYLCASSLGGGTRTYEQYFGPGTRLTVT.

This chain joins TRBV4-2 and TRBJ2-1, with D unresolved. Germline CDR1 LGHNA, CDR2 YNFKEQ. The CDR3 covers 15 residues. Trimming took 2 bases from V and 6 from J, leaving 14 bases between them. The CDR3: CASSQPPGSVNEQFF. The CDR3 bases are TGTGCCAGCAGCCAACCCCCTGGCTCGGTCAATGAGCAGTTCTTC.

The genes are TRBV15 and TRBJ1-4; D is unclear. Germline CDR1 and CDR2: LNHNV and YYDKDF (reference sequence). The CDR3 consists of 15 residues. Trimming pared 3 bases from V and 6 bases from J, leaving 14 bases between. CDR3 in amino acids: CATSSPGDRDEKLFF. CDR3 DNA: TGTGCCACCAGCAGCCCCGGGGATAGGGATGAAAAACTGTTTTTT. Using reference TRBV15 and TRBJ1-4 for the parts outside the CDR3, the full variable domain is DAMVIQNPRYQVTQFGKPVTLSCSQTLNHNVMYWYQQKSSQAPKLLFHYYDKDFNNEADTPDNFQSRRPNTSFCFLDIRSPGLGDTAMYLCATSSPGDRDEKLFFGSGTQLSVL.

This chain links TRBV7-7 with TRBJ2-1; D may be TRBD1 or TRBD2 (5 bases each). The CDR3 loop spans 14 amino acids. The V gene's germline CDR1 is SSHAT and CDR2 FNYEAQ (reference sequence). CDR3 protein: CASRQDTGANEQFF. CDR3 nucleotide sequence: TGTGCTAGCCGGCAGGACACCGGGGCCAATGAGCAGTTCTTC.